This TCR beta chain was sequenced for a study of blood T cell repertoires in COVID-19. Study information: Sources were T cells, B-cell-depleted T cells, or PBMCs; the material itself was cDNA or gDNA.

The V gene's germline CDR1 is MNHEY and CDR2 SMNVEV (reference sequence). Trimming shortened V by 0 bases and J by 7 bases, and 12 bases separated the two germline ends. There are 14 residues in the CDR3. Cohorts were assigned according to the clinical history that participants reported. Source study methods: Reference gene primer amplification gave estimated nucleated cell counts. The table came from immunoSEQ multiplex PCR; TCRdb's copy has only in-frame clones and leaves some out. Clone size and the V and J calls come from that table; the DNA yielded D and trimming. The table shows 250,000 to 350,000 clones, with 90% occurring only once.

The sequencing sample was made of PBMCs or T cells enriched from blood (not recorded which). The chain uses TRBV27 and TRBJ2-5; D is unclear. The TCR comes from a woman under 30 with acute COVID-19. The DNA of the CDR3 is TGTGCCAGCAGTTTATCGTTTAGTGATGGGACCCAGTACTTC. It codes for CASSLSFSDGTQYF.